The entry below describes one T cell receptor beta chain. Time point described: pre-treatment sample, taken before nivolumab and TIL therapy. The data belong to a study of TIL therapy for anti-PD-1-resistant metastatic lung cancer. Background on the study: Most patients had lung adenocarcinoma.

Sequencing used immunoSEQ v3. Some clones are missing from TCRdb's copy, which holds only in-frame ones; the method was immunoSEQ multiplex PCR. Here the sample spans roughly 46,000 clones, 65% to 90% being singletons. The trim removed 2 bases at V and 5 bases at J, leaving 5 bases unmatched. The CDR3 runs 16 residues. CDR1 is MDHEN, CDR2 SYDVKM, per germline. The chain recombines TRBV28 with TRBJ1-4; 10 bases agree with TRBD1. This specimen was blood, taken at baseline. The sequence derives from a person aged 25 to 85 with non-small cell lung cancer. Here the CDR3 reads CASSLQPGQGNEKLFF. In DNA form, the CDR3 reads TGTGCCAGCAGTTTACAGCCGGGACAGGGGAATGAAAAACTGTTTTTT.